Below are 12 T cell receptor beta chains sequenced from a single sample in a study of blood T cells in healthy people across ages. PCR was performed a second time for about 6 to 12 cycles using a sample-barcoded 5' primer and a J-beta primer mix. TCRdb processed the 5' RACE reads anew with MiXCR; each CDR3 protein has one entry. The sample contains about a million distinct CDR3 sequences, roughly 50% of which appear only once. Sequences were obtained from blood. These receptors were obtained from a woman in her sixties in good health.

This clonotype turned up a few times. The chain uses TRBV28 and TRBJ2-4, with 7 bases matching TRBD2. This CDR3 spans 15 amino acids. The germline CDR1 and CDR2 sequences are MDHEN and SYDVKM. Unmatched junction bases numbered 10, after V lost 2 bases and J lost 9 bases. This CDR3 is CASSLPGGEQTIQYF. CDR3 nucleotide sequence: TGTGCCAGCAGTTTACCGGGGGGTGAGCAAACCATTCAGTACTTC.

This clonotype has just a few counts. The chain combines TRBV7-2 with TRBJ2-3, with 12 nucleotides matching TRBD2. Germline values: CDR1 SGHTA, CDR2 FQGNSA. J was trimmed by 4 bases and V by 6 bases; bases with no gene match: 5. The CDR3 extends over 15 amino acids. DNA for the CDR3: TGTGCCAGCAGGTCCTGGACTAGCGGGGCAGATACGCAGTATTTT. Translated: CASRSWTSGADTQYF.

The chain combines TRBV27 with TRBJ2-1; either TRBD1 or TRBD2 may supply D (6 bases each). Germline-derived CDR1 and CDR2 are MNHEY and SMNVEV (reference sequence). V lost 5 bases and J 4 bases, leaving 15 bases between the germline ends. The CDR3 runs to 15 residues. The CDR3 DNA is TGTGCCAGCAGTCCACAGCGAGGGGGGTACAATGAGCAGTTCTTC. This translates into CASSPQRGGYNEQFF.

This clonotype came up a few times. The CDR3 sequence: CASSLEVSGSSYNEQFF. The CDR3 nucleotides are TGCGCCAGCAGCTTGGAAGTTAGCGGGAGCTCCTACAATGAGCAGTTCTTC. The chain carries TRBV5-1 and TRBJ2-1; TRBD2 agrees at 9 bases. V shed 0 bases, J shed 0 bases, and the junction held 4 bases outside the gene matches. Germline CDR1 SGHRS, CDR2 YFSETQ. There are 17 residues in the CDR3.

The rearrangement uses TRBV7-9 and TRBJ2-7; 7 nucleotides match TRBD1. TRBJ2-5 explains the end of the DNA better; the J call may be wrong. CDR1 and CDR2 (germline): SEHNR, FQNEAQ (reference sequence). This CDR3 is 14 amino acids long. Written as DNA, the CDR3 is TGTGCCAGCAGCTTAGGGGACAGCCGACAGACCCAGTACTTC. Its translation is CASSLGDSRQTQYF.

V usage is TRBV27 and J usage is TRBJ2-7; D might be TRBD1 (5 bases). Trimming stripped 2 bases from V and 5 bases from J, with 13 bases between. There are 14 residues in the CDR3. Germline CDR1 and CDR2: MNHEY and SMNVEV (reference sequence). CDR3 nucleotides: TGTGCCAGCAGTTTAGATTTCAGGGCCCACGAGCAGTACTTC. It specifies CASSLDFRAHEQYF.

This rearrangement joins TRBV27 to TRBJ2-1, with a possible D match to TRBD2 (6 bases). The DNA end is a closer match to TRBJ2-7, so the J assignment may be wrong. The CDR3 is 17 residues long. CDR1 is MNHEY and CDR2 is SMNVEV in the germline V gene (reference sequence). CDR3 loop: CASSLSMVAGYYNEQYF. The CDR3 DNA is TGTGCCAGCAGTTTATCGATGGTTGCGGGATACTACAATGAGCAGTACTTC.

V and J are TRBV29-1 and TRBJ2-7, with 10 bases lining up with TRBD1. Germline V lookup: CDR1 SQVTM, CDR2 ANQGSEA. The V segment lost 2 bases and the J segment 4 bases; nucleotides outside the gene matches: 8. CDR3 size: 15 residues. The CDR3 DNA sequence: TGCAGCGTTGAATCTTTCCGGACAGGGGGTTACGAGCAGTACTTC. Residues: CSVESFRTGGYEQYF.

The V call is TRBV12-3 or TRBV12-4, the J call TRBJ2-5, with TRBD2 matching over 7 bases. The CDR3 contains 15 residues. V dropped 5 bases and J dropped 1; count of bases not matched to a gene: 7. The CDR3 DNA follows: TGTGCCAGCAGTCATAGGGCTAGCGGCCAAGAGACCCAGTACTTC. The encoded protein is CASSHRASGQETQYF.

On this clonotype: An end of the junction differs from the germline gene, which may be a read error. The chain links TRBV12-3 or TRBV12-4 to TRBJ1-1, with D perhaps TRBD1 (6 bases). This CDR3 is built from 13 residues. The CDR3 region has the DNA TGTGCCAGCAGTTTTCAGGGGAACCCTGAAGCTTTCTTT. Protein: CASSFQGNPEAFF.

CDR3 in amino acids: CASNKAGGPGETQYF. DNA for the CDR3: TGTGCCAGCAACAAAGCGGGAGGGCCGGGGGAGACCCAGTACTTC. The V call is TRBV2, the J call TRBJ2-5, with TRBD2 matching 10 bases. With V trimmed by 7 bases and J by 5 bases, 10 bases remained unmatched. CDR1 and CDR2 from the germline V gene are SNHLY and FYNNEI. The CDR3 consists of 15 residues.

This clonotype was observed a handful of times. Here the CDR3 DNA reads TGTGCCAGCAGTTCAACCCCGAGGCGGGAGGGCTACGAGCAGTACTTC. Translated, it gives CASSSTPRREGYEQYF. This rearrangement joins TRBV6-6 to TRBJ2-7; 9 bases match TRBD2. From germline, CDR1 is MNHNY and CDR2 SVGAGI (reference sequence). V gave up 4 bases and J gave up 3 bases; unmatched junction bases: 10. The CDR3 has 16 residues.